This entry lists 23 T cell receptor beta chains sequenced from one sample in a study of regulatory T cells in long-lasting Graves disease. The TCR beta library used iRepertoire HTBI primers with Arm-PCR amplification of CDR3. One entry per CDR3 protein results from TCRdb running MiXCR on the multiplex PCR reads. Altogether about 370,000 distinct CDR3 sequences are present, roughly a sixth being singletons, with the ten largest covering 22%. The time point is: newly diagnosed GD, antithyroid drugs for less than 3 months. Extracted RNA from PBMCs served as the source of the TCR library. This sample comprised peripheral blood mononuclear cells (PBMCs), obtained at new diagnosis, from a patient treated with antithyroid drugs. These receptors were taken from a female donor with Graves disease.

This clonotype was observed a handful of times. J is TRBJ2-1 and V is TRBV9, with 11 bases fitting TRBD2. Trimming removed 0 bases from V and 2 bases from J; junction bases left unmatched: 7. Germline V lookup: CDR1 SGDLS, CDR2 YYNGEE. The CDR3 length is 18 residues. CDR3 sequence: CASSVGGSGGVAYNEQFF. CDR3 in DNA: TGTGCCAGCAGCGTAGGGGGTAGCGGGGGGGTGGCCTACAATGAGCAGTTCTTC. The whole variable domain, filled in from reference TRBV9 and TRBJ2-1, reads DSGVTQTPKHLITATGQRVTLRCSPRSGDLSVYWYQQSLDQGLQFLIQYYNGEERAKGNILERFSAQQFPDLHSELNLSSLELGDSALYFCASSVGGSGGVAYNEQFFGPGTRLTVL.

This clonotype appeared a few times. The rearrangement links TRBV20-1 to TRBJ2-5; D is unresolved. The CDR3 runs 13 residues. In germline, CDR1 is DFQATT, CDR2 SNEGSKA (reference sequence). V was shortened by 6 bases and J by 5 bases, with 16 bases between the two germline ends. Here the CDR3 DNA reads TGCAGTGCGAAGGGCGGCCGTTCGGAGACCCAGTACTTC. It translates to CSAKGGRSETQYF.

The J gene is TRBJ1-2, the V gene TRBV2; D ambiguous. The CDR3 is 14 residues long. V was trimmed by 8 bases and J by 3 bases, leaving 16 bases between them. The germline V gene encodes CDR1 SNHLY and CDR2 FYNNEI. CDR3 bases: TGTGCCAGCGTGTTGACGGTGCGAGACTATGGCTACACCTTC. Its protein product is CASVLTVRDYGYTF.

In this sample, this clonotype turned up once. J is TRBJ1-1 and V is TRBV10-3, with 10 bases that match TRBD1. Unmatched junction bases numbered 5, after V lost 4 bases and J lost 6 bases. This CDR3 is 14 amino acids long. CDR1 and CDR2 (germline): ENHRY, SYGVKD. In DNA, the CDR3 is TGTGCCATCAGTGTCCAGACAGGGGGCCCTGAAGCTTTCTTT. Protein: CAISVQTGGPEAFF.

This clonotype was seen repeatedly, ten times or more. The rearrangement links TRBV7-2 to TRBJ2-1; TRBD2 agrees at 12 bases. CDR3 length: 18 amino acids. Germline V CDR1 and CDR2: SGHTA, FQGNSA. J lost 1 base, V lost 5 bases, and 9 bases had no gene match. CDR3 coding DNA: TGTGCCAGCAGCCAGGCCGGGACTAGCGGGCTGTCCTACAATGAGCAGTTCTTC. Translation: CASSQAGTSGLSYNEQFF.

About this clonotype itself: A junction boundary mismatches the germline segment, possibly from a read error. This chain uses TRBV27 with TRBJ1-6; D might be TRBD1 (5 bases). Germline CDR1 and CDR2: MNHEY and SMNVEV (reference sequence). This CDR3 has 17 residues. DNA for the CDR3: TGTGCCAGCAGTTTTATGAGGGAAGGGACCTATAATTCACCCCCCCACTTT. Translated, it gives CASSFMREGTYNSPPHF.

This clonotype was seen ten or more times. The chain links TRBV7-2 to TRBJ2-5; D unclear. V lost 3 bases, J lost 7 bases, and 6 bases lay in between. CDR1 and CDR2 (germline): SGHTA, FQGNSA. CDR3 length: 11 residues. Here the CDR3 DNA reads TGTGCCAGCAGCTTCTTAGGGACCCAGTACTTC. Amino acids: CASSFLGTQYF.

Turning to this clonotype: One base away lies a much larger clone, so this may be a sequencing read error. V and J are TRBV12-3 or TRBV12-4 and TRBJ1-1; TRBD1 is a possible D gene (5 bases). The CDR3 length is 14 residues. CDR3 residues: CASNLVAGNSEAFF. The CDR3 DNA sequence: TGTGCCAGCAATTTAGTCGCAGGGAATTCTGAAGCTTTCTTT.

V is TRBV5-1 and J is TRBJ2-5; TRBD2 aligns across 8 bases. Per germline, CDR1 SGHRS and CDR2 YFSETQ. After removal of 8 bases from V and 5 bases from J, the junction contained 20 bases not matched to a gene. The CDR3 contains 17 residues. Here the CDR3 reads CASTGGGRMVSRETQYF. The CDR3 coding sequence is TGCGCCAGTACCGGGGGGGGACGCATGGTGTCTCGGGAGACCCAGTACTTC.

The table lists this clonotype with many counts. The genes are TRBV7-3 and TRBJ2-1, with D tentatively TRBD2 (6 bases). The CDR3 has 18 amino acids. The V end lost 0 bases, the J end lost 3 bases, and 18 bases lay between the germline ends. Germline V gene sequence: CDR1 SGHTA, CDR2 FQGTGA. The CDR3 is CASSLTATSPTLYNEQFF. The CDR3 nucleotides read TGTGCCAGCAGCTTAACGGCTACTAGCCCCACCCTCTACAATGAGCAGTTCTTC. Filled out from reference TRBV7-3 and TRBJ2-1, the complete variable domain reads GAGVSQTPSNKVTEKGKYVELRCDPISGHTALYWYRQSLGQGPEFLIYFQGTGAADDSGLPNDRFFAVRPEGSVSTLKIQRTERGDSAVYLCASSLTATSPTLYNEQFFGPGTRLTVL.

This clonotype has at least ten counts. The J gene is TRBJ1-1, the V gene TRBV20-1, with D uncertain. The ends were cut back, 3 bases at V and 2 bases at J, with 19 bases in the middle. Germline assignment: CDR1 DFQATT and CDR2 SNEGSKA (reference sequence). There are 16 residues in the CDR3. CDR3 region: CSAREEPNGPNTEAFF. In DNA form, the CDR3 reads TGCAGTGCTAGGGAGGAACCGAATGGGCCAAACACTGAAGCTTTCTTT.

This clonotype was seen ten or more times. The chain has TRBV24-1 and TRBJ2-7; D is unclear. Trimming took off 3 bases at V and 2 bases at J, with 10 bases between the two ends. The CDR3 totals 14 residues. CDR1 and CDR2 (germline): KGHDR, SFDVKD. CDR3 loop: CATSDPSAPYEQYF. CDR3 nucleotides: TGTGCCACCAGTGATCCCTCGGCCCCCTACGAGCAGTACTTC.

This clonotype has a handful of counts. The J gene is TRBJ2-5, the V gene TRBV6-2 or TRBV6-3; D not resolved. The ends were cut back, 6 bases at V and 0 bases at J, with 5 bases in the middle. The germline V gene has CDR1 MNHEY and CDR2 SVGEGT. The CDR3 has 12 residues. CDR3 DNA: TGTGCCAGCAGGTCATACCAAGAGACCCAGTACTTC. Translation: CASRSYQETQYF.

In its sample, this clonotype was seen many times. This chain uses TRBV20-1 with TRBJ2-7; a weak D match, TRBD2 (5 bases). CDR3 length: 14 residues. Germline lookup yields CDR1 DFQATT and CDR2 SNEGSKA (reference sequence). Between the trimmed V and J ends, which lost 2 bases and 5 bases, there was a span of 16 bases. This chain's CDR3 is CSARNPRGRNEQYF. Here the CDR3 DNA reads TGCAGTGCTAGAAACCCTCGAGGGCGGAACGAGCAGTACTTC.

In this sample, this clonotype turned up many times. The V and J genes are TRBV12-3 or TRBV12-4 and TRBJ1-1; D unresolved. Trimming pared 6 bases from V and 1 base from J, leaving 6 bases between. The CDR3 length is 12 residues. The CDR3 DNA follows: TGTGCCAGCAGATTCCAGAACACTGAAGCTTTCTTT. It codes for CASRFQNTEAFF.

A word on this clonotype: The junction departs from germline at one end; a sequencing error may be responsible. The chain uses TRBV2 and TRBJ2-7, with D unresolved. Germline V lookup: CDR1 SNHLY, CDR2 FYNNEI. CDR3 length equals 15 residues. The CDR3 nucleotides read TGTGCCAGCAGCGAAGTGGGTCAGAAAACCTACGAGCAGTACTTC. It codes for CASSEVGQKTYEQYF.

At least ten counts were recorded for this clonotype. V is TRBV5-1 and J is TRBJ2-2, with 9 bases identical to TRBD2. Per the germline V gene, CDR1 is SGHRS and CDR2 is YFSETQ. V shed 3 bases, J shed 1 base, and the junction held 4 bases outside the gene matches. CDR3 length: 16 residues. The CDR3 spells CASSSNSGGNTGELFF. In DNA, the CDR3 is TGCGCCAGCAGCTCTAATAGCGGGGGGAACACCGGGGAGCTGTTTTTT.

This clonotype has a count of ten or more. The V and J genes are TRBV5-1 and TRBJ2-5; D not certain. Trimming removed 2 bases from V and 1 base from J, with 9 bases in between. Germline CDR1 SGHRS, CDR2 YFSETQ. The CDR3 has 14 amino acids. CDR3 loop: CASSFSRTQETQYF. In nucleotides, the CDR3 is TGCGCCAGCAGCTTCAGTCGGACCCAAGAGACCCAGTACTTC.

This clonotype was counted ten times or more. The rearrangement joins TRBV3-1 to TRBJ2-7; D may be TRBD1 or TRBD2 (5 bases each). V gave up 4 bases and J gave up 1 base, with 8 bases separating them. Germline loops: CDR1 LGHDT, CDR2 YNNKEL (reference sequence). This CDR3 spans 13 amino acids. For the CDR3, the DNA is TGTGCCAGCAGCCGCAGGGAGTCCTACGAGCAGTACTTC. Encoded protein: CASSRRESYEQYF.

This sequence joins TRBV7-9 and TRBJ1-5; TRBD1 is a possible D gene (6 bases). The CDR3 consists of 16 residues. Germline CDR1 is SEHNR and CDR2 is FQNEAQ (reference sequence). V was trimmed by 3 bases and J by 4 bases, leaving 16 bases between them. Here the CDR3 reads CASSFHRGGLNQPQHF. The CDR3 DNA reads TGTGCCAGCAGCTTCCACAGAGGGGGATTGAATCAGCCCCAGCATTTT.

The J gene is TRBJ2-1, the V gene TRBV2, with TRBD1 matching 8 bases. The V gene end was trimmed by 5 bases and the J gene end by 8 bases; junction bases not matched to a gene: 11. The V gene's germline CDR1 is SNHLY and CDR2 FYNNEI. The CDR3 length is 15 residues. This CDR3 is CASSSQGGQSDEQFF. The CDR3 DNA reads TGTGCCAGCAGTTCACAGGGGGGCCAAAGCGATGAGCAGTTCTTC.

This clonotype has at least ten counts. This chain uses TRBV12-3 or TRBV12-4 with TRBJ1-1; 7 bases line up with TRBD1. With V trimmed by 6 bases and J by 5 bases, 9 bases remained unmatched. This CDR3 contains 14 residues. The CDR3 sequence is CASRPDRVGTEAFF. Written as DNA, the CDR3 is TGTGCCAGCAGACCTGACAGGGTAGGGACTGAAGCTTTCTTT.

The chain has TRBV7-2 and TRBJ2-1; 8 bases are shared with TRBD1. This CDR3 is 16 amino acids long. Germline V lookup: CDR1 SGHTA, CDR2 FQGNSA. V was clipped by 11 bases and J by 0 bases; unmatched bases: 12. The CDR3 nucleotides are TGTGCCTGCTCTGGGGACGGGACAGGCTCCTACAATGAGCAGTTCTTC. Its protein is CACSGDGTGSYNEQFF.